This TCR beta chain emerged from a study of post-analysis software for immune sequencing data. Study context: Relapsing-remitting, secondary progressive and progressive-relapsing forms made up the multiple sclerosis disease courses. Study-level results: TRBV5-6, TRBV5-1 and TRBV20-1 belonged to a set of a handful of TRBV segments that were more frequent in patients than controls. In multiple sclerosis, normalized Chao1 diversity was significantly below that of controls. F measure showed strong co-clustering of same-batch samples.

Unique molecular identifiers were built into the TCR beta cDNA libraries. The source material, about 0.9 to 10 million T cells, gave rise to about 490,000 cDNA molecules. TCRdb reprocessed the PCR reads with MiXCR, giving one entry per CDR3 protein. Of a few hundred thousand distinct CDR3 sequences in the sample, less than 40% were seen once. Germline values: CDR1 MNHNY, CDR2 SVGAGI (reference sequence). This CDR3 region has 12 residues. Trimming took off 6 bases at V and 6 bases at J, with 9 bases between the two ends. A word on this clonotype: The antigen is not known.

What was sequenced was blood. The chain carries TRBV6-6 and TRBJ2-1; unclear D gene. This receptor was identified in a girl under 18 with multiple sclerosis. The chain's CDR3 is CASSRYANEQFF. For the CDR3, the DNA is TGTGCCAGCAGCAGATACGCCAATGAGCAGTTCTTC.